The next 13 T cell receptor beta chains were all read from a single sample in a study of blood T cell repertoires in COVID-19. Using immunoSEQ multiplex PCR, the repertoire was profiled, and TCRdb retains in-frame clones only, with some absent. The data contain roughly 120,000 clones, approximately 90% of them singletons. The sequenced sample was peripheral blood. These receptors all stem from a man aged 45-65 years with COVID-19, enrolled during active disease.

This clone is a singleton in its sample. V is TRBV7-3 and J is TRBJ2-7, with TRBD2 matching 10 bases. V shed 6 bases and J 1 base; nucleotides not matched to a gene: 9. The CDR3 has 16 amino acids. The germline V gene encodes CDR1 SGHTA and CDR2 FQGTGA. DNA of the CDR3: TGTGCCAGCAGGGATAGGGGGACTAGCGTGTCCTACGAGCAGTACGTC. As protein: CASRDRGTSVSYEQYV.

This clone was picked up one time. The rearrangement joins TRBV3-1 (or the pseudogene TRBV3-2) to TRBJ2-1, with 16 bases fitting TRBD2. Looked up from germline, CDR1 is LGHDT and CDR2 is YNNKEL (reference sequence). The V gene end was trimmed by 4 bases and the J gene end by 8 bases; junction bases not matched to a gene: 8. This CDR3 is 17 amino acids long. CDR3 nucleotide sequence: TGTGCCAGCAGCCGCGACGGGACTAGCGGGAGGGGGTATGAGCAGTTCTTC. Translated, it gives CASSRDGTSGRGYEQFF.

V gene TRBV28 combines with J gene TRBJ2-2; no clear D gene. Trimming took off 4 bases at V and 7 bases at J, with 7 bases between the two ends. This CDR3 contains 12 residues. CDR1 and CDR2 (germline): MDHEN, SYDVKM. The CDR3 reads CASSSPGGELFF. CDR3 nucleotides: TGTGCCAGCAGTTCCCCCGGCGGGGAGCTGTTTTTT.

The chain employs TRBV28 and TRBJ1-2; possible D gene TRBD1, 5 bases. Trimming cost V 5 bases and J 1 base, with 8 bases left between them. CDR3 length: 13 residues. From germline, CDR1 is MDHEN and CDR2 SYDVKM. The CDR3 is CASSRDFNYGYTF. DNA for the CDR3: TGTGCCAGCAGTCGGGACTTTAACTATGGCTACACCTTC.

This rearrangement joins TRBV5-8 to TRBJ2-3, with TRBD1 identical over 9 bases. The germline V gene encodes CDR1 SGHTS and CDR2 YDEGEE. The CDR3 loop spans 16 amino acids. Unmatched junction bases numbered 6, after V lost 4 bases and J lost 0 bases. CDR3 amino acids: CASSRGQGLSTDTQYF. DNA of the CDR3: TGTGCCAGCAGCCGGGGACAGGGACTGAGCACAGATACGCAGTATTTT. Looking up the rest from reference TRBV5-8 and TRBJ2-3 gives the full variable domain: EAGVTQSPTHLIKTRGQQATLRCSPISGHTSVYWYQQALGLGLQFLLWYDEGEERNRGNFPPRFSGRQFPNYSSELNVNALELEDSALYLCASSRGQGLSTDTQYFGPGTRLTVL.

This chain connects TRBV5-4 to TRBJ1-2; D not resolved. The CDR3 totals 13 residues. V lost 1 base and J 5 bases, leaving 9 bases between the germline ends. Germline CDR1 SGHNT, CDR2 YYREEE (reference sequence). CDR3 nucleotides: TGTGCCAGCAGCTTGTTGACGGGTTATGGCTACACCTTC. Translation: CASSLLTGYGYTF.

The rearrangement links TRBV5-1 to TRBJ2-5; TRBD1 matches at 7 bases. V shed 0 bases and J 4 bases; nucleotides not matched to a gene: 6. The CDR3 is 15 amino acids. CDR1 and CDR2 from the germline V gene are SGHRS and YFSETQ. This chain's CDR3 is CASSLGQGTAETQYF. As DNA, the CDR3 is TGCGCCAGCAGCTTGGGACAGGGAACAGCAGAGACCCAGTACTTC.

This chain joins TRBV11-2 and TRBJ2-5; D is possibly TRBD1 (6 bases). CDR3 length: 16 amino acids. The V gene lost 5 bases and the J gene lost 0 bases, with 16 bases spanning the gap. Germline-derived CDR1 and CDR2 are SGHAT and FQNNGV. The CDR3 loop reads CASSTGQSGYQETQYF. The DNA for the CDR3 is TGTGCCAGCAGCACCGGACAGTCTGGGTACCAAGAGACCCAGTACTTC.

In nucleotides, the CDR3 is TGTGCCAGCAGCTTACTACAAATTCAGGGCGCTGAAGCTTTCTTT. Protein product: CASSLLQIQGAEAFF. The chain links TRBV5-5 to TRBJ1-1; maybe TRBD1 (5 bases). V was clipped by 2 bases and J by 6 bases, with 17 bases between them. The germline V gene encodes CDR1 SGHKS and CDR2 YYEKEE (reference sequence). The CDR3 extends over 15 amino acids.

The V gene is TRBV11-2, the J gene TRBJ2-7, with a weak D call TRBD1 (5 bases). There are 13 residues in the CDR3. From germline, CDR1 is SGHAT and CDR2 FQNNGV. Trimming took 6 bases from V and 3 from J, leaving 12 bases between them. Here the CDR3 DNA reads TGTGCCAGCAGGTTGAATCAGGGCTACGAGCAGTACTTC. Its translation: CASRLNQGYEQYF.

This clone was picked up a small number of times. J is TRBJ2-3 and V is TRBV29-1, with 12 nucleotides matching TRBD2. In germline, CDR1 is SQVTM, CDR2 ANQGSEA. V lost 6 bases to trimming and J lost 6 bases; unmatched junction nucleotides: 10. The CDR3 loop spans 15 amino acids. DNA of the CDR3: TGCAGCGTACCCGCGACTAGCGGGAGTGGCGATACGCAGTATTTT. Translation: CSVPATSGSGDTQYF.

This chain connects TRBV7-2 to TRBJ2-7; 8 nucleotides line up with TRBD1. After removal of 5 bases from V and 3 bases from J, the junction contained 6 bases not matched to a gene. The length of the CDR3 is 14 residues. Per germline, CDR1 SGHTA and CDR2 FQGNSA. CDR3 in amino acids: CASSIQTGDYEQYV. CDR3 nucleotides: TGTGCCAGCAGCATACAGACAGGGGACTACGAGCAGTACGTC.

The chain is built from TRBV6-5 and TRBJ2-7; 11 bases fit TRBD1. J lost 0 bases, V lost 6 bases, and 4 bases had no gene match. Germline V gene data show CDR1 as MNHEY and CDR2 as SVGAGI. This CDR3 has 15 amino acids. The CDR3 spells CASSQGTGGSYEQYV. In nucleotides, the CDR3 is TGTGCCAGCAGCCAAGGGACAGGGGGCTCCTACGAGCAGTACGTC.